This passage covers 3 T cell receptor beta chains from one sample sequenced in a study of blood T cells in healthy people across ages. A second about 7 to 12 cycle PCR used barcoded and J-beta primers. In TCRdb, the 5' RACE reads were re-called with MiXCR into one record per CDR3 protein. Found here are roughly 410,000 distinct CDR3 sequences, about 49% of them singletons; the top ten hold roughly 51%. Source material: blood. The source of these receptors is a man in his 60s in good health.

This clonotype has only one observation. The CDR3 DNA follows: TGTGCCAGCAGTGGGGACTCCAATACGCAGTATTTT. Residues: CASSGDSNTQYF. The chain uses TRBV6-2 or TRBV6-3 and TRBJ2-3; D is possibly TRBD2 (6 bases). From germline, CDR1 is MNHEY and CDR2 SVGEGT. The V end lost 5 bases, the J end lost 7 bases, and 10 bases lay between the germline ends. CDR3 length: 12 amino acids.

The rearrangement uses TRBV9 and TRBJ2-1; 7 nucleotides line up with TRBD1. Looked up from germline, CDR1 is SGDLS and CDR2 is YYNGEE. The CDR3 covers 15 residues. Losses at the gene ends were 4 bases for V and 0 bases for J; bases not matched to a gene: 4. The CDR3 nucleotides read TGTGCCAGCAGCCCACAGGGGAACTCCTACAATGAGCAGTTCTTC. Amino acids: CASSPQGNSYNEQFF.

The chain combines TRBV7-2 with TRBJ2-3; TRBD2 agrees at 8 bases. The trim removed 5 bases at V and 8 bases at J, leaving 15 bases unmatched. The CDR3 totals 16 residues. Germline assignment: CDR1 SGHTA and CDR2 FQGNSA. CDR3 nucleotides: TGTGCCAGCAGCCCACTAGCGGCCCACGGTGGTGGTACGCAGTATTTT. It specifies CASSPLAAHGGGTQYF.